This is a list of T cell receptor beta chains from one sample in a study of post-analysis software for immune sequencing data. From the PCR reads, TCRdb called clonotypes with MiXCR, one entry per CDR3 protein. The table lists around 400,000 distinct CDR3 sequences, roughly 40% of them singletons. The sequencing sample was made of blood. Receptors originate from a girl aged 2 to 9 with multiple sclerosis. Each CDR3 is given with its conserved first and last residue. Not all rows give a size; the values are once, few, many and, for expanded clones, a class.

v_call	clone_size	cdr3_aa
TRBV28	NA	CATAKGGETQYF
TRBV4-1	NA	CASSPPGGQNIQYF
TRBV12-3/TRBV12-4	once	CASSFHGRGGNEQFF
TRBV27	NA	CASSFVAGVGPSYNEQFF
TRBV5-1	many	CASSLAPSGGYYEQYF
TRBV6-1	few	CASSASTSGSNEQFF
TRBV14	NA	CASSADRGLGNTEAFF
TRBV20-1	NA	CSAKLGRNYGYTF
TRBV29-1	NA	CSVVGQNEGETQYF
TRBV7-3	few	CASSSRGGTEAFF
TRBV25-1	few	CASSRATGLDSPLHF
TRBV2	NA	CASSGQGDTQYF
TRBV9	few	CAGSASKLTNEKLFF
TRBV28	few	CASSLPVRFRRVGPNEQYF
TRBV9	few	CASSVTPTTKLRDTQYF
TRBV2	NA	CASSFIQGQRETQYF
TRBV7-2	few	CASSAYETQYF
TRBV5-1	few	CASSLGPGLEKLFF
TRBV20-1	NA	CSAELTGESGYNEQFF
TRBV12-3/TRBV12-4	NA	CASSFTTGRGINQPQHF
TRBV20-1	few	CSARDPTYRNTEAFF
TRBV7-3	NA	CASSLTGGPYGYTF
TRBV12-3/TRBV12-4	many	CASSLTSGRYEQYF
TRBV20-1	few	CSAQRSGRTDTQYF
TRBV18	NA	CASSHGTARTLRPEQFF
TRBV5-5	NA	CASSRDTTNTGELFF
TRBV5-1	NA	CASSLEQGVYEQFF